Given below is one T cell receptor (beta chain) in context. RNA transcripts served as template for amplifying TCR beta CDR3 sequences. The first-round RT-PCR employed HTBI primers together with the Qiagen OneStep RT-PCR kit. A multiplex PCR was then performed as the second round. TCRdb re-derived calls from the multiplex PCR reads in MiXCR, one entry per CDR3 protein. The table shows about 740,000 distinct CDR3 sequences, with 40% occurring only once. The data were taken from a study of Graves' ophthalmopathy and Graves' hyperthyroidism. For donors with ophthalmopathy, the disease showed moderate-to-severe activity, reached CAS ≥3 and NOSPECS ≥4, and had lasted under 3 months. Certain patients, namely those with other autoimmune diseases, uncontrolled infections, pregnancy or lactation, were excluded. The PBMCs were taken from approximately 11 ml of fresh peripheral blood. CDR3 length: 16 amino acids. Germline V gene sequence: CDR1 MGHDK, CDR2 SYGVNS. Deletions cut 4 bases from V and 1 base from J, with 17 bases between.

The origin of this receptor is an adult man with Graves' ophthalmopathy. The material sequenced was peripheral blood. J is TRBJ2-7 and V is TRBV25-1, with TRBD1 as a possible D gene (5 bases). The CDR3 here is CASSGRLGLGSYEQYF. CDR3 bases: TGTGCCAGCAGTGGACGTTTGGGGCTCGGGTCCTACGAGCAGTACTTC.